This T cell receptor (beta chain) was recorded in a study of blood T cell repertoires in COVID-19. CDR1 LNHDA and CDR2 SQIVND come from the germline V gene (reference sequence). The V and J ends lost 0 bases and 7 bases respectively, with 12 bases between them. The CDR3 covers 14 residues. The assay was immunoSEQ multiplex PCR, and TCRdb's table has in-frame clones only and misses some. The repertoire holds some 150,000 clones, approximately 86% seen once, with around 8.4% in the top ten. V gene TRBV19 combines with J gene TRBJ1-2; unclear D gene. Sequenced: peripheral blood. The sequence came from a woman aged 55-70 years with acute or convalescent COVID-19. The CDR3 sequence: CASSIDLRFGGYTF. Here the CDR3 DNA reads TGTGCCAGTAGTATAGATCTTCGGTTTGGTGGCTACACCTTC.